A selection of T cell receptor beta chains follows, all from one sample in a study of T cell repertoires in cytomegalovirus infection. A single record per CDR3 protein comes from TCRdb applying MiXCR to the reads. Here the sample spans approximately 500,000 distinct CDR3 sequences, 26% being singletons. The sample comprised PBMCs. The receptors here all came from a human donor in good health (CMV status not recorded). Some clones in this sample may be carry-over from other donors' samples. Both conserved end residues are part of each CDR3. Fields, in order: V gene, D gene, clone size, J gene, CDR3 DNA, CDR3 protein. The D gene is left open where the match is weak. Clone size is given for some rows only: seen once, a few or many times, or a class if the clone is expanded.

V: TRBV27; D: TRBD2; size: -; J: TRBJ2-5; DNA: TGTGCCAGCAGTTTAAGGCGAGCTAGCGGGGTCCCGAGTCAAGAGACCCAGTACTTC; CDR3: CASSLRRASGVPSQETQYF
V: TRBV7-2; D: -; size: few; J: TRBJ2-7; DNA: TGTGCCAGCAGCTCAGCAGGCGCCTCTTCGGCTTTCAAGGAGAGGTACTTC; CDR3: CASSSAGASSAFKERYF
V: TRBV5-1; D: -; size: -; J: TRBJ2-7; DNA: TGCGCCAGCAGCTTCGATCTAACAGGGACGGGCAACGAGCAGTACTTC; CDR3: CASSFDLTGTGNEQYF
V: TRBV11-3; D: -; size: many; J: TRBJ2-2; DNA: TGTGCCAGCAGCCCCTCCACCAGGGCTGCTACGCGGATCGGGGAGCTGTTTTTT; CDR3: CASSPSTRAATRIGELFF
V: TRBV20-1; D: -; size: few; J: TRBJ1-1; DNA: TGCAGTGCTAGAGCTTGGGACCGCCAGGGGACTGAAGCTTTCTTT; CDR3: CSARAWDRQGTEAFF
V: TRBV10-3; D: -; size: -; J: TRBJ1-1; DNA: TGTGCCATCAGTGACCCACACGATGAAGCTTTCTTT; CDR3: CAISDPHDEAFF
V: TRBV7-2; D: -; size: many; J: TRBJ1-6; DNA: TGTGCCAGCAGCTTAAGCGCAGGATTGAATTCACCCCTCCACTTT; CDR3: CASSLSAGLNSPLHF
V: TRBV12-3/TRBV12-4; D: -; size: -; J: TRBJ2-3; DNA: TGTGCCAGCAGCCATAGGGCGGGGACTCTCACAGATACGCAGTATTTT; CDR3: CASSHRAGTLTDTQYF
V: TRBV20-1; D: -; size: -; J: TRBJ1-2; DNA: TGCAGTGCTAGTGGGTACAATGGCTACACCTTC; CDR3: CSASGYNGYTF
V: TRBV23-1; D: -; size: -; J: TRBJ1-1; DNA: TGCGCCAGCAGTCAATCACGGTGTCCGAACACTGAAGCTTTCTTT; CDR3: CASSQSRCPNTEAFF
V: TRBV12-3/TRBV12-4; D: TRBD2; size: many; J: TRBJ2-3; DNA: TGTGCCAGCAGTTTAGGTAGCGGGATCACAGATACGCAGTATTTT; CDR3: CASSLGSGITDTQYF
V: TRBV6-2/TRBV6-3; D: -; size: few; J: TRBJ2-2; DNA: TGTGCCAGCAGATCCTCGGGACGGTATACCGGGGAGCTGTTTTTT; CDR3: CASRSSGRYTGELFF
V: TRBV28; D: TRBD1; size: -; J: TRBJ2-3; DNA: TGTGCCACCACCCCCGGGACAGGGGCTGTCGATACGCAGTATTTT; CDR3: CATTPGTGAVDTQYF
V: TRBV5-1; D: -; size: -; J: TRBJ2-3; DNA: TGCGCCAGCAGCTTGGCTAGCGCCTTGTCAGATACGCAGTATTTT; CDR3: CASSLASALSDTQYF
V: TRBV11-2; D: -; size: -; J: TRBJ2-3; DNA: TGTGCCAGCAGCTTGGACAGCGGGAACGGAGATACGCAGTATTTT; CDR3: CASSLDSGNGDTQYF
V: TRBV7-2; D: -; size: many; J: TRBJ2-7; DNA: TGTGCCAGCAGCTTGGAGCGAGGGGACTCCAACTTC; CDR3: CASSLERGDSNF
V: TRBV5-4; D: TRBD1; size: once; J: TRBJ1-2; DNA: TGTGCCAGCAGCATGACCCGACAGGGGGCGAGGGGCTACACCTTC; CDR3: CASSMTRQGARGYTF
V: TRBV6-2/TRBV6-3; D: TRBD2; size: -; J: TRBJ2-5; DNA: TGTGCCAGCACTTCTAGCGGTGAGACCCAGTACTTC; CDR3: CASTSSGETQYF
V: TRBV12-3/TRBV12-4; D: TRBD2; size: -; J: TRBJ2-3; DNA: TGTGCCAGCAGCCCGACTAGCGGGAGGGCGGCGGGCACAGATACGCAGTATTTT; CDR3: CASSPTSGRAAGTDTQYF
V: TRBV4-1; D: -; size: -; J: TRBJ1-1; DNA: TGCGCCAGCCGCACGTGGGGGGAGGGCACTGAAGCTTTCTTT; CDR3: CASRTWGEGTEAFF
V: TRBV7-2; D: -; size: many; J: TRBJ2-3; DNA: TGTGCCAGCAGCTACACAGATACGCAGTATTTT; CDR3: CASSYTDTQYF
V: TRBV14; D: TRBD2; size: -; J: TRBJ2-1; DNA: TGTGCCAGCAGCCAGATAGCGGGGAATGAGCAGTTCTTC; CDR3: CASSQIAGNEQFF
V: TRBV6-5; D: TRBD2; size: -; J: TRBJ2-6; DNA: TGTGCCAGCAGTTTAGGACTAGCGGGAGCTGGGGCCAACGTCCTGACTTTC; CDR3: CASSLGLAGAGANVLTF
V: TRBV7-2; D: TRBD1; size: many; J: TRBJ2-7; DNA: TGTGCCAGCAGCTCGACAGGGGTACAGTCCTACGAGCAGTACTTC; CDR3: CASSSTGVQSYEQYF
V: TRBV18; D: TRBD1; size: many; J: TRBJ1-4; DNA: TGTGCCAGCACCGGGACAGGGTTACGTGAAAAACTGTTTTTT; CDR3: CASTGTGLREKLFF
V: TRBV4-1; D: -; size: -; J: TRBJ1-2; DNA: TGCGCCAGCAGCCAAGAAGGTCCTCGGGGAGCCCTATCGGGTTGGGAGGGCTACACCTTC; CDR3: CASSQEGPRGALSGWEGYTF
V: TRBV14; D: TRBD2; size: few; J: TRBJ2-1; DNA: TGTGCCAGCAGCCAGAGGTTCGGATTACCGGGAGGTCAGAATGAGCAGTTCTTC; CDR3: CASSQRFGLPGGQNEQFF
V: TRBV20-1; D: -; size: few; J: TRBJ2-4; DNA: TGCAGTGCTAGAGAGGACAGTTATTGGGGAAACATTCAGTACTTC; CDR3: CSAREDSYWGNIQYF
V: TRBV2; D: -; size: -; J: TRBJ2-1; DNA: TGTGCCAGCAGTTGGGGGCCTGAGCAGTTCTTC; CDR3: CASSWGPEQFF
V: TRBV7-9; D: -; size: few; J: TRBJ2-1; DNA: TGTGCCAGCAGCTTACAGCTTGAGCAGTTCTTC; CDR3: CASSLQLEQFF
V: TRBV6-5; D: -; size: -; J: TRBJ2-3; DNA: TGTGCCAGCAGTTACTCTAGCGGCACAGATACGCAGTATTTT; CDR3: CASSYSSGTDTQYF
V: TRBV6-1; D: -; size: few; J: TRBJ2-6; DNA: TGTGCCAGCAGTGGGCCCCATCCGGAATCTGGGGCCAACGTCCTGACTTTC; CDR3: CASSGPHPESGANVLTF
V: TRBV20-1; D: TRBD2; size: few; J: TRBJ2-3; DNA: TGCAGTGCTAGAGATAGCGGGACTAGCACAGATACGCAGTATTTT; CDR3: CSARDSGTSTDTQYF
V: TRBV4-3; D: -; size: once; J: TRBJ1-1; DNA: TGCGCCAGCAGCCGAGACCTAGGGACACCGGCCTTTGGGGCTTTCTTT; CDR3: CASSRDLGTPAFGAFF
V: TRBV15; D: -; size: -; J: TRBJ2-3; DNA: TGTGCCACCAGCAGAGGAATAGCGGAAAGCACAGATACGCAGTATTTT; CDR3: CATSRGIAESTDTQYF
V: TRBV6-1; D: TRBD1; size: -; J: TRBJ2-1; DNA: TGTGCCAGCAGTGAGGGACAGGTAATTATCAATGAGCAGTTCTTC; CDR3: CASSEGQVIINEQFF
V: TRBV24-1; D: TRBD2; size: -; J: TRBJ2-1; DNA: TGTGCCACCAGTGATCCGTGGACTAGTGTGATCTTC; CDR3: CATSDPWTSVIF
V: TRBV7-2; D: -; size: many; J: TRBJ2-5; DNA: TGTGCCAGCAGCTTAGACAGACTAGAGACCCAGTACTTC; CDR3: CASSLDRLETQYF
V: TRBV11-2; D: -; size: -; J: TRBJ1-1; DNA: TGTGCCAGCAGCTTAGATCCGGTGACTACTGAAGCTTTCTTT; CDR3: CASSLDPVTTEAFF
V: TRBV7-9; D: TRBD2; size: few; J: TRBJ2-1; DNA: TGTGCCAGCAGACCTAGACCTGTAGCGGGAGCATTGCTGCATGAGCAGTTCTTC; CDR3: CASRPRPVAGALLHEQFF
V: TRBV6-5; D: TRBD1; size: -; J: TRBJ1-5; DNA: TGTGCCAGCAGCCCTTTTCAGGGGGCGAACAATCAGCCCCAGCATTTT; CDR3: CASSPFQGANNQPQHF
V: TRBV27; D: TRBD2; size: few; J: TRBJ2-3; DNA: TGTGCCAGCAGTTTAGTCGGTAGCGGGGTGAACACAGATACGCAGTATTTT; CDR3: CASSLVGSGVNTDTQYF